The clone carrying this T cell receptor beta chain occurred once. Per germline, CDR1 MNHNS and CDR2 SASEGT. The CDR3 loop spans 15 amino acids. J was trimmed by 1 base and V by 8 bases; bases with no gene match: 8. Unstimulated Tregs (CD4+CD25+CD127-) and CD4+CD25- non-Tregs were sorted from PBMCs. This specimen belongs to a study of Tregs in tolerant kidney transplant recipients. Libraries were prepared by immunoSEQ multiplex PCR; TCRdb keeps only in-frame clonotypes and omits some of them. The sample carries some 90,000 clones, more than 90% recorded once. The sample was CD8+ T cells from blood. The chain carries TRBV6-1 and TRBJ2-7; TRBD2 aligns across 10 bases. This TCR was recovered from a human donor in good health. Here the CDR3 reads CASLYGTSASYEQYF. The CDR3, as DNA: TGTGCCAGCTTATACGGGACTAGCGCTTCCTACGAGCAGTACTTC.